One and the same sample provided the 29 T cell receptor beta chains below, sequenced in a study of blood T cell repertoires in COVID-19. The method was immunoSEQ multiplex PCR; TCRdb's version includes in-frame clones alone and lacks a portion of them. The sample lists under 200,000 clones, around 87% occurring once. What was sequenced was peripheral blood. These TCRs come from a man aged 40-49 years with active or convalescent COVID-19.

The CDR3 DNA follows: TGTGCCAGCTCGGACAGGGGGGACTATCAGCCCCAGCATTTT. It is translated as CASSDRGDYQPQHF. The chain uses TRBV2 and TRBJ1-5, with 10 bases lining up with TRBD1. V was pared by 8 bases and J by 5 bases, with 6 bases of the junction left unmatched. This CDR3 spans 14 amino acids. Per the germline V gene, CDR1 is SNHLY and CDR2 is FYNNEI.

The J gene is TRBJ1-1, the V gene TRBV5-1, with 10 nucleotides matching TRBD1. The CDR3 has 17 residues. V lost 4 bases, J lost 5 bases, and 14 bases stayed unmatched. CDR1 SGHRS and CDR2 YFSETQ come from the germline V gene. The CDR3 DNA reads as TGCGCCAGCAGCCATCCCATTCGACAGGGGGCGCGAACTGAAGCTTTCTTT. This codes for CASSHPIRQGARTEAFF.

Here the CDR3 reads CASSVPSGGIKNEQFF. In DNA form, the CDR3 reads TGCGCCAGCAGTGTTCCTAGCGGGGGGATAAAGAATGAGCAGTTCTTC. This chain links TRBV5-1 with TRBJ2-1; TRBD2 agrees at 11 bases. Germline CDR1 reads SGHRS; CDR2 reads YFSETQ. The CDR3 consists of 16 residues. Unmatched junction bases numbered 11, after V lost 5 bases and J lost 7 bases.

CDR3 loop: CAWSVSSGGALGRETQYF. The CDR3 DNA follows: TGTGCCTGGAGTGTTTCTAGCGGGGGGGCGCTAGGTCGAGAGACCCAGTACTTC. The V call is TRBV30, the J call TRBJ2-5; 12 nucleotides line up with TRBD2. The germline CDR1 and CDR2 sequences are GTSNPN and SVGIG (reference sequence). The CDR3 consists of 18 residues. The V gene end was trimmed by 0 bases and the J gene end by 4 bases; junction bases not matched to a gene: 12.

J is TRBJ2-5 and V is TRBV3-1 (or the pseudogene TRBV3-2), with TRBD2 matching over 11 bases. Germline CDR1 LGHDT, CDR2 YNNKEL (reference sequence). After removal of 5 bases from V and 2 bases from J, the junction contained 4 bases not matched to a gene. This CDR3 spans 15 amino acids. The DNA for the CDR3 is TGTGCCAGCAGCGGGCTAGCGGGGGGTCAAGAGACCCAGTACTTC. It is translated as CASSGLAGGQETQYF.

V gene TRBV5-3 combines with J gene TRBJ1-4; unclear D gene. TRBV5-3 is reported as an ORF; its role is uncertain. V was shortened by 2 bases and J by 0 bases, with 8 bases between the two germline ends. The CDR3 is made up of 15 amino acids. In DNA form, the CDR3 reads TGTGCCAGAAGCTTACGAGGGCCAACTAATGAAAAACTGTTTTTT. As protein: CARSLRGPTNEKLFF.

V is TRBV5-4 and J is TRBJ1-1, with a tentative D call TRBD1 (5 bases). The CDR3 totals 15 residues. The ends were cut back, 5 bases at V and 1 base at J, with 15 bases in the middle. Germline V gene lookup returns CDR1 SGHNT and CDR2 YYREEE (reference sequence). In nucleotides, the CDR3 is TGTGCCAGCAGGTCGAAGAGGCAGGGGAACACTGAAGCTTTCTTT. This gives the protein CASRSKRQGNTEAFF.

The chain links TRBV7-9 to TRBJ2-1; D not resolved. Trimming took 1 base from V and 9 from J, leaving 13 bases between them. Germline CDR1 reads SEHNR; CDR2 reads FQNEAQ (reference sequence). This CDR3 has 14 residues. The CDR3 DNA reads as TGTGCCAGCAGCTTAGGCAACAGAATAAGTGAGCAGTTCTTC. Translation: CASSLGNRISEQFF. Full variable domain (missing parts from reference TRBV7-9 and TRBJ2-1): DTGVSQNPRHKITKRGQNVTFRCDPISEHNRLYWYRQTLGQGPEFLTYFQNEAQLEKSRLLSDRFSAERPKGSFSTLEIQRTEQGDSAMYLCASSLGNRISEQFFGPGTRLTVL.

The gene calls are TRBV9 and TRBJ2-7, with D hard to call. V was pared by 0 bases and J by 4 bases, with 14 bases between. The CDR3 extends over 15 amino acids. Germline V gives CDR1 SGDLS, CDR2 YYNGEE. Here the CDR3 reads CASSVGANGLYEQYF. DNA of the CDR3: TGTGCCAGCAGCGTAGGGGCTAACGGCCTGTACGAGCAGTACTTC.

V gene TRBV7-3 combines with J gene TRBJ2-1, with 8 bases lining up with TRBD1. Trimming took 4 bases from V and 9 from J; bases not matched to a gene: 8. The CDR3 spans 14 residues. Germline CDR1 reads SGHTA; CDR2 reads FQGTGA. Here the CDR3 DNA reads TGTGCCAGCAGCTCCGGGACAGGAGCCGTTGAGCAGTTCTTC. It translates to CASSSGTGAVEQFF.

The chain combines TRBV10-3 with TRBJ2-7; 9 nucleotides line up with TRBD1. CDR1 and CDR2 (germline): ENHRY, SYGVKD. The CDR3 is 17 residues long. V dropped 2 bases and J dropped 2; count of bases not matched to a gene: 10. CDR3 region: CAISEPRGTGLAYEQYF. The DNA for the CDR3 is TGTGCCATCAGTGAGCCTCGGGGGACAGGGCTCGCCTACGAGCAGTACTTC.

The V gene is TRBV7-2, the J gene TRBJ1-2; 7 bases map to TRBD1. Germline V CDR1 and CDR2: SGHTA, FQGNSA. V was clipped by 4 bases and J by 2 bases; unmatched bases: 7. CDR3 size: 15 residues. The CDR3 reads CASSWAPGQNYGYTF. CDR3 in DNA: TGTGCCAGCAGCTGGGCCCCGGGACAGAACTATGGCTACACCTTC.

The gene calls are TRBV2 and TRBJ1-1; D is uncertain. The V gene's germline CDR1 is SNHLY and CDR2 FYNNEI. With 5 bases removed from V and 8 bases from J, the gap between germline ends came to 12 bases. The CDR3 spans 12 residues. CDR3 sequence (DNA): TGTGCCAGCAGTTTCCATACAACCGAAGCTTTCTTT. It yields the protein CASSFHTTEAFF. Filled out from reference TRBV2 and TRBJ1-1, the complete variable domain reads EPEVTQTPSHQVTQMGQEVILRCVPISNHLYFYWYRQILGQKVEFLVSFYNNEISEKSEIFDDQFSVERPDGSNFTLKIRSTKLEDSAMYFCASSFHTTEAFFGQGTRLTVV.

The chain combines TRBV19 with TRBJ1-5; tentatively, D is TRBD1 (5 bases). Germline CDR1 is LNHDA and CDR2 is SQIVND (reference sequence). The CDR3 has 14 residues. V lost 7 bases to trimming and J lost 1 base, with 11 bases between them. For the CDR3, the DNA is TGTGCCAGTAACCCGCGGGGGAGCAATCAGCCCCAGCATTTT. Protein sequence: CASNPRGSNQPQHF.

This clone was seen a single time. V and J are TRBV27 and TRBJ2-1; TRBD2 agrees at 14 bases. This CDR3 region has 15 residues. From germline, CDR1 is MNHEY and CDR2 SMNVEV (reference sequence). The trim removed 5 bases at V and 11 bases at J, leaving 8 bases unmatched. This CDR3 reads CASSRRLAGGPKQFF. The DNA of the CDR3 is TGTGCCAGCAGTCGAAGACTAGCGGGGGGGCCGAAGCAGTTCTTC.

V usage is TRBV29-1 and J usage is TRBJ2-6; D unresolved. Germline V gene data show CDR1 as SQVTM and CDR2 as ANQGSEA. V lost 7 bases to trimming and J lost 0 bases, with 16 bases between them. CDR3 length equals 16 residues. The CDR3: CSASTDTNSGANVLTF. CDR3 nucleotide sequence: TGCAGCGCCAGTACAGACACCAACTCTGGGGCCAACGTCCTGACTTTC.

The chain couples TRBV27 to TRBJ1-4, with a weak D call TRBD1 (6 bases). V lost 3 bases and J 5 bases, leaving 13 bases between the germline ends. The germline V gene has CDR1 MNHEY and CDR2 SMNVEV (reference sequence). This CDR3 spans 15 amino acids. The DNA of the CDR3 is TGTGCCAGCAGTTTCAGGGGTCGGATAAATGAAAAACTGTTTTTT. This gives the protein CASSFRGRINEKLFF.

The V gene is TRBV9, the J gene TRBJ1-3; TRBD1 agrees at 9 bases. The CDR3 contains 20 residues. With V trimmed by 3 bases and J by 3 bases, 19 bases remained unmatched. CDR1 and CDR2 (germline): SGDLS, YYNGEE. CDR3: CASSARNGTGLRRSGNTIYF. The DNA of the CDR3 is TGTGCCAGCAGCGCCAGGAATGGGACAGGGTTACGCCGGAGTGGAAACACCATATATTTT.

The CDR3 region is CATSREHPGLYNSPLHF. The CDR3, as DNA: TGTGCCACCAGCAGAGAACACCCGGGGTTGTATAATTCACCCCTCCACTTT. J is TRBJ1-6 and V is TRBV15; unclear D gene. Germline-derived CDR1 and CDR2 are LNHNV and YYDKDF (reference sequence). V was trimmed by 0 bases and J by 4 bases, leaving 13 bases between them. The CDR3 runs to 17 residues.

This clone occurred a few times. Other DNA sequences in the same sample also yield this CDR3. The chain is built from TRBV9 and TRBJ2-3, with 8 positions matching TRBD2. CDR1 and CDR2 (germline): SGDLS, YYNGEE. The CDR3 extends over 15 amino acids. With 4 bases clipped from V and 5 bases from J, the junction kept 9 bases outside the gene matches. The CDR3 here is CASSFTGTRGDTQYF. CDR3 in DNA: TGTGCCAGCAGCTTCACCGGGACTAGGGGAGATACGCAGTATTTT.

The J gene is TRBJ1-6, the V gene TRBV10-3, with D maybe TRBD1 (5 bases). V was trimmed by 0 bases and J by 5 bases, leaving 14 bases between them. Germline CDR1 ENHRY, CDR2 SYGVKD. This CDR3 has 17 residues. This CDR3 is CAISESTLTVNNSPLHF. The DNA of the CDR3 is TGTGCCATCAGTGAGTCCACCCTGACAGTTAATAATTCACCCCTCCACTTT.

V and J are TRBV28 and TRBJ1-6; no firm D call. Trimming took off 1 base at V and 10 bases at J, with 8 bases between the two ends. The CDR3 spans 13 residues. Germline assignment: CDR1 MDHEN and CDR2 SYDVKM. In DNA form, the CDR3 reads TGTGCCAGCAGTTTATCCCTGAGGTCACCCCTCCACTTT. This encodes CASSLSLRSPLHF.

The V call is TRBV15, the J call TRBJ1-1; D perhaps matches TRBD1 (5 bases). Germline values: CDR1 LNHNV, CDR2 YYDKDF (reference sequence). The V end was cut by 0 bases, the J end by 6 bases, with 14 bases between. The CDR3 is made up of 15 amino acids. CDR3 protein: CATSRDLQGGSEAFF. DNA of the CDR3: TGTGCCACCAGCAGAGATCTCCAGGGAGGTTCTGAAGCTTTCTTT.

The CDR3 DNA follows: TGTGCCTGGTCCGGACAGCTCGCCTTTGAAGCTTTCTTT. It codes for CAWSGQLAFEAFF. The genes are TRBV30 and TRBJ1-1; tentatively, D is TRBD1 (6 bases). CDR1 is GTSNPN and CDR2 is SVGIG in the germline V gene (reference sequence). V was trimmed by 5 bases and J by 7 bases, leaving 17 bases between them. This CDR3 has 13 residues.

V gene TRBV7-2 combines with J gene TRBJ2-7; D is perhaps TRBD2 (6 bases). Germline V gene data show CDR1 as SGHTA and CDR2 as FQGNSA. This CDR3 contains 14 residues. Deletions cut 2 bases from V and 2 bases from J, with 10 bases between. The CDR3 sequence: CASSLSGPPYEQYF. The DNA of the CDR3 is TGTGCCAGCAGCTTAAGCGGGCCACCCTACGAGCAGTACTTC.

This chain uses TRBV13 with TRBJ2-4; 12 nucleotides line up with TRBD1. Germline trimming cut 3 bases from V and 8 bases from J; bases unmatched to any gene: 2. The CDR3 consists of 14 residues. CDR1 PRHDT and CDR2 FYEKMQ come from the germline V gene (reference sequence). The CDR3, as DNA: TGTGCCAGCAGCTTGGGACAGGGGGCTCACATTCAGTACTTC. Translated, it gives CASSLGQGAHIQYF.

This chain links TRBV13 with TRBJ2-2, with 14 positions matching TRBD2. Germline CDR1 is PRHDT and CDR2 is FYEKMQ (reference sequence). This CDR3 spans 17 amino acids. V was pared by 5 bases and J by 5 bases, with 7 bases of the junction left unmatched. CDR3 region: CASSPRLAGGPTGELFF. DNA for the CDR3: TGTGCCAGCAGCCCGCGACTAGCGGGGGGGCCGACCGGGGAGCTGTTTTTT.

This clone is a singleton in its sample. The chain combines TRBV7-8 with TRBJ1-1; 7 bases agree with TRBD1. CDR3 length equals 14 residues. J was trimmed by 4 bases and V by 5 bases; bases with no gene match: 7. Germline CDR1 is SGHVS and CDR2 is FQNEAQ. CDR3 in amino acids: CASSLTGDGTEAFF. The DNA for the CDR3 is TGTGCCAGCAGCCTTACAGGGGACGGCACTGAAGCTTTCTTT.

The chain links TRBV30 to TRBJ2-5; D is possibly TRBD2 (6 bases). The CDR3 totals 14 residues. The V gene lost 4 bases and the J gene lost 1 base, with 13 bases spanning the gap. Germline CDR1 is GTSNPN and CDR2 is SVGIG (reference sequence). The CDR3 sequence: CAWNQLASQETQYF. Here the CDR3 DNA reads TGTGCCTGGAATCAACTAGCCAGCCAAGAGACCCAGTACTTC.